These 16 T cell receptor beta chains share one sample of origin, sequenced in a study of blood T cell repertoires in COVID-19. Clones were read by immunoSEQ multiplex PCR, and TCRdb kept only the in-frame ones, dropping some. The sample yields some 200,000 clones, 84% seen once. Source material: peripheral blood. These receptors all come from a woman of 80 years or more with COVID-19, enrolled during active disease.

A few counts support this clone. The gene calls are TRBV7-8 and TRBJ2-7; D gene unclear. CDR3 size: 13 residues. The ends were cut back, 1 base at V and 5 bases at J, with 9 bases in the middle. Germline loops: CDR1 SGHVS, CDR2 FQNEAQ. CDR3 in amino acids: CASSLVLTHEQYF. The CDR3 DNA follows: TGTGCCAGCAGCTTAGTCCTGACACACGAGCAGTACTTC.

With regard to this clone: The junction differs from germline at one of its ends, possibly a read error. The CDR3 nucleotides read TGTGCCAGCAGTTTATATGCGGGGGTTCCCCATTTT. Its protein is CASSLYAGVPHF. The V gene is TRBV28, the J gene TRBJ2-3; 7 nucleotides line up with TRBD2. Per germline, CDR1 MDHEN and CDR2 SYDVKM. CDR3 size: 12 residues.

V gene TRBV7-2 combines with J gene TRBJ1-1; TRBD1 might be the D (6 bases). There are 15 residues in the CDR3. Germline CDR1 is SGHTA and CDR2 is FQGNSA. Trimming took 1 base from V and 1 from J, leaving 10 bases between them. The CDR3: CASSLVSGANTEAFF. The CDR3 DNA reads TGTGCCAGCAGCTTAGTCTCAGGGGCGAACACTGAAGCTTTCTTT. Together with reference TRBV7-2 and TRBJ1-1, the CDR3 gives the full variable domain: GAGVSQSPSNKVTEKGKDVELRCDPISGHTALYWYRQSLGQGLEFLIYFQGNSAPDKSGLPSDRFSAERTGGSVSTLTIQRTQQEDSAVYLCASSLVSGANTEAFFGQGTRLTVV.

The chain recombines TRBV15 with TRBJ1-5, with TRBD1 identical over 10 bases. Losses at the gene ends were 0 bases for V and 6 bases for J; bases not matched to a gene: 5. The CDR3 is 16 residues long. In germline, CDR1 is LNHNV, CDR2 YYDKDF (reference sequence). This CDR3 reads CATSRDRQGAGQPQHF. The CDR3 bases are TGTGCCACCAGCAGAGATAGACAGGGGGCGGGTCAGCCCCAGCATTTT.

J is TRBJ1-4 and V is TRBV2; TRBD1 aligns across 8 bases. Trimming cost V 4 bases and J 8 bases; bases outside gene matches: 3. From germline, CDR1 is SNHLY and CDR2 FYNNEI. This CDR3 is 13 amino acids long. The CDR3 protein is CASSGRQGEKLFF. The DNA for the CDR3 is TGTGCCAGCAGTGGAAGACAGGGGGAAAAACTGTTTTTT.

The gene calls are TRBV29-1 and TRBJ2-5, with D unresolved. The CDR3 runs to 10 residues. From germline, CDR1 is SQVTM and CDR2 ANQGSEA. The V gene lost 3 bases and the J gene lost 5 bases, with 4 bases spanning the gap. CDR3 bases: TGCAGCGTTGATTCGGAGACCCAGTACTTC. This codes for CSVDSETQYF.

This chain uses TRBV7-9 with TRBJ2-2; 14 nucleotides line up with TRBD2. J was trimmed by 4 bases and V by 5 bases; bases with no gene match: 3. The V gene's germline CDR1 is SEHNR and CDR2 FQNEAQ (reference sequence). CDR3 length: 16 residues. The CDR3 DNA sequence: TGTGCCAGCAGCCGACTAGCGGGGGGGACCACCGGGGAGCTGTTTTTT. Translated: CASSRLAGGTTGELFF.

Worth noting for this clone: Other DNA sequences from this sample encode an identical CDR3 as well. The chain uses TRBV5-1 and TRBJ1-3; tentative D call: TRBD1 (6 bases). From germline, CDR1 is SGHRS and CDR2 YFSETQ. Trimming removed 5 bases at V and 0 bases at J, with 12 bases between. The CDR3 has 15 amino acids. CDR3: CASSSQGSSGNTIYF. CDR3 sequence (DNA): TGCGCCAGCAGTTCACAGGGTAGCTCTGGAAACACCATATATTTT.

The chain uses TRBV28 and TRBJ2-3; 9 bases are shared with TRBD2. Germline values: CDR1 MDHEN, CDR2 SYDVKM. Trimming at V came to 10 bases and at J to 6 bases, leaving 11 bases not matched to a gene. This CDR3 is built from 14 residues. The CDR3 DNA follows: TGTGCCACCTGGAGGCGGGGGGGCTCGGATACGCAGTATTTT. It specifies CATWRRGGSDTQYF. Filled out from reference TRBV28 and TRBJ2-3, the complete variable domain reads DVKVTQSSRYLVKRTGEKVFLECVQDMDHENMFWYRQDPGLGLRLIYFSYDVKMKEKGDIPEGYSVSREKKERFSLILESASTNQTSMYLCATWRRGGSDTQYFGPGTRLTVL.

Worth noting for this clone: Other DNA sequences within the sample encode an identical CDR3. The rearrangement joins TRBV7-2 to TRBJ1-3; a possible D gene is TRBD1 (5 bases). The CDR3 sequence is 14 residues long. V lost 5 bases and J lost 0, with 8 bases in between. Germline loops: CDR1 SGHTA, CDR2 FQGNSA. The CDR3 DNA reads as TGTGCCAGCAGCCCCGGGGGCTCTGGAAACACCATATATTTT. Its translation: CASSPGGSGNTIYF.

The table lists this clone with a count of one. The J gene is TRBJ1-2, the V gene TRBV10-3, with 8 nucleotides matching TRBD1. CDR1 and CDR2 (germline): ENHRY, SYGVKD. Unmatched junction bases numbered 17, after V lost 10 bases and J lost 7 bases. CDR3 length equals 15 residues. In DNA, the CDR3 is TGTGCCACATATCAGTCTGGACAGGGTCCCCGTGGCTACACCTTC. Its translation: CATYQSGQGPRGYTF.

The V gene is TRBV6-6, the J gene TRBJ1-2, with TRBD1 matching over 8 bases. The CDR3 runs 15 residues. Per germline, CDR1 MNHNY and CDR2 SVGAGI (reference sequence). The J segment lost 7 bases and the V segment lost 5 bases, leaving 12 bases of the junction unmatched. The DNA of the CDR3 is TGTGCCAGCAGTCCTCTGCGGACAGGGCCTCGTGGCTACACCTTC. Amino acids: CASSPLRTGPRGYTF.

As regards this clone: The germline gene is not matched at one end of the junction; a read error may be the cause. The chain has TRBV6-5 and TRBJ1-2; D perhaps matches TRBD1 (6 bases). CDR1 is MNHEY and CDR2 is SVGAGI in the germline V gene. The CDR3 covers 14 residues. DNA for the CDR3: TGTGCTAGCAGTTACGGCGGGGGCGGGTATGGCTACACCTTC. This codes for CASSYGGGGYGYTF.

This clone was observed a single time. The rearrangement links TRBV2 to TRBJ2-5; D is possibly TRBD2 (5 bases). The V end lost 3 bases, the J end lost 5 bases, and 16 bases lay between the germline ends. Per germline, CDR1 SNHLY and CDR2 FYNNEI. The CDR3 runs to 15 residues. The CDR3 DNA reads TGTGCCAGCAGTGACCGGGGTGGATCTTGGGAGACCCAGTACTTC. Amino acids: CASSDRGGSWETQYF.

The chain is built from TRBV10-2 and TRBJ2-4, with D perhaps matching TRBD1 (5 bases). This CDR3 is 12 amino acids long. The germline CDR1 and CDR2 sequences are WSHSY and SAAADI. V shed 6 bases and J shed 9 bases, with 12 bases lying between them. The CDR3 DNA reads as TGCGCCAGCAGGTCGACAGACCTCATTCAGTACTTC. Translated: CASRSTDLIQYF.

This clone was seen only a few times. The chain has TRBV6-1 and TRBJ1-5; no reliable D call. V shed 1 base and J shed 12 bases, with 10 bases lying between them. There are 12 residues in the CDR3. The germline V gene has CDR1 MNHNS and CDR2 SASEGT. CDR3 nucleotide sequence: TGTGCCAGCAGTGAAGGCTTACTTAACCAGCATTTT. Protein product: CASSEGLLNQHF.